Listed below are T cell receptor beta chains from one sample, sequenced in a study of cytomegalovirus exposure and HLA in healthy donors. The method was immunoSEQ multiplex PCR; TCRdb's version includes in-frame clones alone and lacks a portion of them. There are roughly 190,000 clones in the sample; more than 75% occur only once, and about 0.78% lies in the top ten. Material: PBMCs. These receptors came from a woman younger than 35 in good health and CMV-seronegative. CDR3s include the opening cysteine and the closing phenylalanine or tryptophan. D genes are given only for firm matches. Some rows have no size entry. The others give once, few or many, or a class for an expanded clone.

CDR3 length: 13; J gene: TRBJ1-1; D gene: .; V gene: TRBV11-2; clone size: .; CDR3 DNA: TGTGCCAGCAGCTTGAGCGGAAACACTGAAGCTTTCTTT; CDR3 protein: CASSLSGNTEAFF
CDR3 length: 13; J gene: TRBJ1-4; D gene: .; V gene: TRBV18; clone size: .; CDR3 DNA: TGTGCCAGCTCACCGAGGGAGACCGAAAAACTGTTTTTT; CDR3 protein: CASSPRETEKLFF
CDR3 length: 12; J gene: TRBJ2-1; D gene: TRBD2; V gene: TRBV27; clone size: .; CDR3 DNA: TGTGCCAGCGCCCAGCGGGAGGTGCCTCAGTTCTTC; CDR3 protein: CASAQREVPQFF
CDR3 length: 12; J gene: TRBJ1-1; D gene: .; V gene: TRBV7-9; clone size: .; CDR3 DNA: TGTGCCAGCAGTCCACTAGAGGGGGATGCTTTCTTT; CDR3 protein: CASSPLEGDAFF
CDR3 length: 15; J gene: TRBJ2-5; D gene: .; V gene: TRBV9; clone size: .; CDR3 DNA: TGTGCCAGCAGCGTGGGGGCCCAGGGGCAAGAGACCCAGTACTTC; CDR3 protein: CASSVGAQGQETQYF
CDR3 length: 14; J gene: TRBJ2-5; D gene: TRBD1; V gene: TRBV7-9; clone size: .; CDR3 DNA: TGTGCCAGCAGCTTAGTACAGGGGGCGGAGACCCAGTACTTC; CDR3 protein: CASSLVQGAETQYF
CDR3 length: 13; J gene: TRBJ2-1; D gene: TRBD1; V gene: TRBV25-1; clone size: once; CDR3 DNA: TGTGCCAGCAGGGACAGGGTCCACAATGAGCAGTTCTTC; CDR3 protein: CASRDRVHNEQFF
CDR3 length: 14; J gene: TRBJ2-5; D gene: TRBD1; V gene: TRBV11-2; clone size: .; CDR3 DNA: TGTGCCAGCAGCTTAGGGACAGGACAAGAGACCCAGTACTTC; CDR3 protein: CASSLGTGQETQYF
CDR3 length: 13; J gene: TRBJ2-7; D gene: TRBD2; V gene: TRBV5-8; clone size: .; CDR3 DNA: TGTGCCAGCAGGGAAAGCGGGACCTACGAGCAGTACTTC; CDR3 protein: CASRESGTYEQYF
CDR3 length: 14; J gene: TRBJ2-7; D gene: TRBD2; V gene: TRBV10-1; clone size: .; CDR3 DNA: TGCGCCAGCAGTGGGCCCGGACTAGCGGATGAGCAGTACTTC; CDR3 protein: CASSGPGLADEQYF
CDR3 length: 14; J gene: TRBJ2-2; D gene: TRBD2; V gene: TRBV29-1; clone size: .; CDR3 DNA: TGCAGCGTTCGGGCGGGGGGGCTGTCCGGGGAGCTGTTTTTT; CDR3 protein: CSVRAGGLSGELFF
CDR3 length: 15; J gene: TRBJ2-2; D gene: TRBD2; V gene: TRBV2; clone size: .; CDR3 DNA: TGTGCCAGCAGTTGGACTAGCGGGGGGACCGGGGAGCTGTTTTTT; CDR3 protein: CASSWTSGGTGELFF
CDR3 length: 14; J gene: TRBJ2-1; D gene: .; V gene: TRBV5-1; clone size: .; CDR3 DNA: TGCGCCAGCAGCTTGTGGACACCCCCCAATGAGCAGTTCTTC; CDR3 protein: CASSLWTPPNEQFF
CDR3 length: 16; J gene: TRBJ2-5; D gene: .; V gene: TRBV27; clone size: .; CDR3 DNA: TGTGCCAGCAGCCGTCTCAGCGGAGAGTACCAAGAGACCCAGTACTTC; CDR3 protein: CASSRLSGEYQETQYF
CDR3 length: 13; J gene: TRBJ2-1; D gene: .; V gene: TRBV27; clone size: .; CDR3 DNA: TGTGCCAGCAGCCCAGGGGGGTACAATGAGCAGTTCTTC; CDR3 protein: CASSPGGYNEQFF
CDR3 length: 13; J gene: TRBJ2-1; D gene: .; V gene: TRBV27; clone size: .; CDR3 DNA: TGTGCCAGCAGTTTATCGGGCTTCAATGAGCAGTTCTTC; CDR3 protein: CASSLSGFNEQFF
CDR3 length: 15; J gene: TRBJ2-1; D gene: TRBD2; V gene: TRBV6-1; clone size: .; CDR3 DNA: TGTGCCAGCAGTGAACCGGGACTAGCGGGACGGGAGCAGTTCTTC; CDR3 protein: CASSEPGLAGREQFF
CDR3 length: 12; J gene: TRBJ2-2; D gene: .; V gene: TRBV28; clone size: once; CDR3 DNA: TGTGCCAGCAAGAGAACTACCGGGGAGCTGTTTTTT; CDR3 protein: CASKRTTGELFF
CDR3 length: 15; J gene: TRBJ1-1; D gene: TRBD1; V gene: TRBV7-9; clone size: few; CDR3 DNA: TGTGCCAGCAGCACCCAGGGGGTCATGAACACTGAAGCTTTCTTT; CDR3 protein: CASSTQGVMNTEAFF